The text below deals with one TCR beta chain. This sample stems from a study of T cell responses to AZD1222 COVID-19 vaccine. Measured with immunoSEQ multiplex PCR; TCRdb has only the in-frame clones, and not every one. The sample holds about 72,000 clones; approximately 90% are singletons and the top ten take over 2%. Per germline, CDR1 SGHTA and CDR2 FQGNSA. V was trimmed by 5 bases and J by 2 bases, leaving 16 bases between them. This CDR3 has 16 residues. The TCR comes from an adult in good health. The specimen comprised peripheral blood, sampled on day 0 of AZD1222 vaccination. The chain links TRBV7-2 to TRBJ1-5, with a weak D call TRBD1 (6 bases). This CDR3 reads CASSLAQGLGNQPQHF. The CDR3 DNA reads as TGTGCCAGCAGCCTGGCTCAGGGGCTAGGCAATCAGCCCCAGCATTTT.